This entry lists 6 T cell receptor beta chains sequenced from one sample in a study of OX40 agonist ivuxolimab in advanced cancers. Clones were sequenced by immunoSEQ multiplex PCR, and TCRdb holds only the in-frame ones, with some missing. Of more than 45,000 clones listed, 88% are singletons. Specimen: CD4+ or CD8+ T cells sorted from blood, collected in a trial of the OX40 agonist ivuxolimab. The receptors were sampled from an adult with an advanced solid tumor such as melanoma, head and neck, liver or kidney cancer.

The chain is built from TRBV19 and TRBJ1-2; TRBD1 matches 8 bases. In germline, CDR1 is LNHDA, CDR2 SQIVND (reference sequence). J lost 6 bases, V lost 6 bases, and 12 bases had no gene match. The CDR3 runs to 15 residues. The CDR3, as DNA: TGTGCCAGTAGGAAGAGGACAGGGAGGGTGGATGGCTACACCTTC. Its translation is CASRKRTGRVDGYTF.

CDR3 residues: CASSLLAGGTDTQYF. The CDR3, as DNA: TGTGCCAGTAGCCTCCTAGCGGGAGGAACAGATACGCAGTATTTT. The chain combines TRBV19 with TRBJ2-3; 11 nucleotides match TRBD2. V lost 6 bases to trimming and J lost 3 bases; unmatched junction nucleotides: 5. Germline V gene sequence: CDR1 LNHDA, CDR2 SQIVND (reference sequence). The CDR3 totals 15 residues.

The chain is built from TRBV11-2 and TRBJ2-7; 8 nucleotides agree with TRBD2. J was trimmed by 6 bases and V by 5 bases; bases with no gene match: 12. Germline CDR1 is SGHAT and CDR2 is FQNNGV. The CDR3 is made up of 15 amino acids. CDR3 bases: TGTGCCAGCAGCATCAGACGGGGAGCGGGAGCCGAGCAGTACTTC. Translated, it gives CASSIRRGAGAEQYF.

This chain joins TRBV11-2 and TRBJ2-1; D is unresolved. Per germline, CDR1 SGHAT and CDR2 FQNNGV. This CDR3 comprises 13 residues. Trimming removed 5 bases at V and 4 bases at J, with 9 bases between. The CDR3 DNA sequence: TGTGCCAGCAGCCCCCTGGGGTACAATGAGCAGTTCTTC. It is translated as CASSPLGYNEQFF.

This clone has more than one count but fewer than ten. The CDR3 coding sequence is TGTGCCAGTAAACTAGCGGGAGGGCCCCGCACCGGGGAGCTGTTTTTT. Protein product: CASKLAGGPRTGELFF. The chain combines TRBV19 with TRBJ2-2, with 13 bases matching TRBD2. Germline-derived CDR1 and CDR2 are LNHDA and SQIVND (reference sequence). The V gene end was trimmed by 7 bases and the J gene end by 4 bases; junction bases not matched to a gene: 6. The CDR3 consists of 16 residues.

The chain's CDR3 is CASSQQGSTDTQYF. CDR3 sequence (DNA): TGCGCCAGCAGCCAACAGGGCAGCACAGATACGCAGTATTTT. The chain employs TRBV4-1 and TRBJ2-3; perhaps TRBD1 as D (5 bases). The germline V gene encodes CDR1 MGHRA and CDR2 YSYEKL. The CDR3 covers 14 residues. V dropped 2 bases and J dropped 0 bases, with 6 bases sitting between them.